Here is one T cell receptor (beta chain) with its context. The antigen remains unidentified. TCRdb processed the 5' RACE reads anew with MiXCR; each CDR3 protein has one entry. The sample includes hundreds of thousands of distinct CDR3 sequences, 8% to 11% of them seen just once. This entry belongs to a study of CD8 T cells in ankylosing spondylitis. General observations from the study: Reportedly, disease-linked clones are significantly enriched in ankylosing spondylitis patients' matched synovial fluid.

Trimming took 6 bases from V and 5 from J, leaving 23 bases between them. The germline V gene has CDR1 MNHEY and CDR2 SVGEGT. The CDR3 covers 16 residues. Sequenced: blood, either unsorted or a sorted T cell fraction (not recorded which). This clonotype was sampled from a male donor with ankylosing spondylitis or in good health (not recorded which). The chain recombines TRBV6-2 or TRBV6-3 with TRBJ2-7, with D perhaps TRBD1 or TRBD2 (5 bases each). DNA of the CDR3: TGTGCCAGCAGCCCCAACACCCCGGGGCAGGTTCACGAGCAGTACTTC. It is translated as CASSPNTPGQVHEQYF.